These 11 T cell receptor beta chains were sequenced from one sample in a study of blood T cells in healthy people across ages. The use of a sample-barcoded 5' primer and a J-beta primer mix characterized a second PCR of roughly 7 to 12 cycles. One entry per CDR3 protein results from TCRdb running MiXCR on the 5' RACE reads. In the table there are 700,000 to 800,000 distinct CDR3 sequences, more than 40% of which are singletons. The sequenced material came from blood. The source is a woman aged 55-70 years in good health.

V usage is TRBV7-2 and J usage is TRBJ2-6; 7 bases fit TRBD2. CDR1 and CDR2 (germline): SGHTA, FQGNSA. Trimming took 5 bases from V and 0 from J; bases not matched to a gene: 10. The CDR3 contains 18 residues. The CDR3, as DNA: TGTGCCAGCAGCCCAATCGGGGGGAGATACTCTGGGGCCAACGTCCTGACTTTC. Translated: CASSPIGGRYSGANVLTF.

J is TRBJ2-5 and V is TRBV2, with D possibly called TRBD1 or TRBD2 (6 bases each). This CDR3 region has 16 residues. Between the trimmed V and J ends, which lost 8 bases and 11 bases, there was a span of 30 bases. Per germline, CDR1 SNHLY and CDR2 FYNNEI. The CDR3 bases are TGTGCCAGCCTACCCCCGGGGGCGGGATTATACAATGAGCAGTACTTC. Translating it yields CASLPPGAGLYNEQYF.

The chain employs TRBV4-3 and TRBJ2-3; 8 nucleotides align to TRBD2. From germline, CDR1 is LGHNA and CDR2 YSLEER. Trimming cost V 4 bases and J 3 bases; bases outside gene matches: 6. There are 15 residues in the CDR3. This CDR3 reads CASSRIAGMTDTQYF. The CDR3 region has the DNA TGCGCCAGCAGCCGCATAGCGGGAATGACAGATACGCAGTATTTT.

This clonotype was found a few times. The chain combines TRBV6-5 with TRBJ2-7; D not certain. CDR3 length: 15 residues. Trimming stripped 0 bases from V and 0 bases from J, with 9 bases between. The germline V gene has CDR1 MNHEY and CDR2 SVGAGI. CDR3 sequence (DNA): TGTGCCAGCAGTTACTCGATCCTAGACTCCTACGAGCAGTACTTC. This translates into CASSYSILDSYEQYF.

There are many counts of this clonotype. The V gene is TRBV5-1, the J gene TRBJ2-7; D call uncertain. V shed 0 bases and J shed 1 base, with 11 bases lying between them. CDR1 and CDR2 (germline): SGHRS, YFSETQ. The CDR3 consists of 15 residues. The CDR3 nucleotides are TGCGCCAGCAGCTTGGGGGCAGGCGGATCCTACGAGCAGTACTTC. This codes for CASSLGAGGSYEQYF. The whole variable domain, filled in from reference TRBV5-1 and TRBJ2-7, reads KAGVTQTPRYLIKTRGQQVTLSCSPISGHRSVSWYQQTPGQGLQFLFEYFSETQRNKGNFPGRFSGRQFSNSRSEMNVSTLELGDSALYLCASSLGAGGSYEQYFGPGTRLTVT.

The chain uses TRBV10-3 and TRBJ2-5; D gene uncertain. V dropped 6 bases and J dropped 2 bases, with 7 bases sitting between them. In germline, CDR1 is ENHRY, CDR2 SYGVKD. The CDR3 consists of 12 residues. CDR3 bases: TGTGCCATCAGCTATGGTCAAGAGACCCAGTACTTC. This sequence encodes CAISYGQETQYF.

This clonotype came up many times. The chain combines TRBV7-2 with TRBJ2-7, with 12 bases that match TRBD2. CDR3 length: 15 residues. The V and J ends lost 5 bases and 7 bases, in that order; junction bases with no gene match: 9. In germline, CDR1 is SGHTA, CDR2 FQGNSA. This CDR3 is CASSLTSGRLGEQYF. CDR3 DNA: TGTGCCAGCAGCCTAACTAGCGGGAGGTTGGGGGAGCAGTACTTC.

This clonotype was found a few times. The CDR3 nucleotides are TGCGCCAGCGTCCTAGCGTTGGATTACAATGAGCAGTTCTTC. It translates to CASVLALDYNEQFF. V and J are TRBV5-1 and TRBJ2-1, with D perhaps TRBD2 (6 bases). Looked up from germline, CDR1 is SGHRS and CDR2 is YFSETQ. This CDR3 has 14 residues. Trimming removed 7 bases at V and 4 bases at J, with 15 bases between.

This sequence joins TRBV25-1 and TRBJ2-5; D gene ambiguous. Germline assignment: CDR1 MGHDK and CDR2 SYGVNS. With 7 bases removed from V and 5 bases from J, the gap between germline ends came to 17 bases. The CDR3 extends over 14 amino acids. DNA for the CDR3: TGTGCCAGCACCTTCTACGGGCTTGAGGAGACCCAGTACTTC. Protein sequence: CASTFYGLEETQYF.

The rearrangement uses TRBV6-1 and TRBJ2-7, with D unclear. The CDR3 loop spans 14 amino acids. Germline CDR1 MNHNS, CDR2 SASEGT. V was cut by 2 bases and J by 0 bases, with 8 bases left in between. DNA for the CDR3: TGTGCCAGCAGTGAATCCAGATTCTCCTACGAGCAGTACTTC. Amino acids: CASSESRFSYEQYF.

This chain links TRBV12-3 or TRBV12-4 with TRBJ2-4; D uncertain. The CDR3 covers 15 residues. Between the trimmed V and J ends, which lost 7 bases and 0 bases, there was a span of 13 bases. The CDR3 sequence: CASTFLRVAKNIQYF. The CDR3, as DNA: TGTGCCAGCACGTTTCTTCGGGTAGCCAAAAACATTCAGTACTTC.